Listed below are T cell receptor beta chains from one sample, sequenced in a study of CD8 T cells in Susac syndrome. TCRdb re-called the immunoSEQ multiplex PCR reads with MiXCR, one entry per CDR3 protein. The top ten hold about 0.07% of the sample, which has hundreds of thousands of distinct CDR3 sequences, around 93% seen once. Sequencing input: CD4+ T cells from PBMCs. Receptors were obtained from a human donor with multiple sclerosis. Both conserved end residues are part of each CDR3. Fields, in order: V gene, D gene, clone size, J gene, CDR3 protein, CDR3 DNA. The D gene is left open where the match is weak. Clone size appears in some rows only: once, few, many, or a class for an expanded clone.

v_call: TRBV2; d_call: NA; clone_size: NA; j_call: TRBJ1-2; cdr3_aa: CASSVRGGAYGYTF; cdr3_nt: TGTGCCAGCAGTGTGCGGGGGGGGGCCTATGGCTACACCTTC
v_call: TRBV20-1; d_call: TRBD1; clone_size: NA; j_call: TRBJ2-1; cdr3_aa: CSALGQEWDNEQFF; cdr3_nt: TGCAGTGCTCTAGGACAGGAATGGGATAATGAGCAGTTCTTC
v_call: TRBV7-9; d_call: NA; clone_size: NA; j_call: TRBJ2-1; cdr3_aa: CASSLRSGDEQFF; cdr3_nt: TGTGCCAGCAGCTTACGTTCCGGAGATGAGCAGTTCTTC
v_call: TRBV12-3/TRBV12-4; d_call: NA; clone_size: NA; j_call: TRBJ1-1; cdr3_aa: CASSPGLGFTMNTEAFF; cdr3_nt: TGTGCCAGCAGTCCGGGACTGGGCTTCACAATGAACACTGAAGCTTTCTTT
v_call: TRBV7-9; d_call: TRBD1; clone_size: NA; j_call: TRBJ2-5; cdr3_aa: CASSLMGQGLGETQYF; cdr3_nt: TGTGCCAGCAGCTTAATGGGACAGGGGTTAGGAGAGACCCAGTACTTC
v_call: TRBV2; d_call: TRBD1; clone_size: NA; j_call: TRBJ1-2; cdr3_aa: CASDLDRGQSYTF; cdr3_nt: TGTGCCAGCGACTTGGACAGGGGGCAGAGCTACACCTTC
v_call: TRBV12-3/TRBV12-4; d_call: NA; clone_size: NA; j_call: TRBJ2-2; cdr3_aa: CASYSGTGELFF; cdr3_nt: TGTGCCAGCTATAGCGGTACCGGGGAGCTGTTTTTT
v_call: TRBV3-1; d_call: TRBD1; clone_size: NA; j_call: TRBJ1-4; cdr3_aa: CASSQGTGIEKLFF; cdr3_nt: TGTGCCAGCAGCCAAGGGACAGGGATCGAAAAACTGTTTTTT
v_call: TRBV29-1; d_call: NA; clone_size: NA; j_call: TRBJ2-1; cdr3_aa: CSVEKPSNEQFF; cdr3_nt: TGCAGCGTTGAAAAACCATCCAATGAGCAGTTCTTC
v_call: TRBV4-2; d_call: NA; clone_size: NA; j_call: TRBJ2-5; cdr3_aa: CASSQGHGSETQYF; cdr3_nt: TGTGCCAGCAGCCAAGGTCATGGGTCAGAGACCCAGTACTTC
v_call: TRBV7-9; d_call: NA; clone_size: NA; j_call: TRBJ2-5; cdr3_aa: CASSLVHPGETQYF; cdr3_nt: TGTGCCAGCAGCTTAGTCCACCCTGGGGAGACCCAGTACTTC
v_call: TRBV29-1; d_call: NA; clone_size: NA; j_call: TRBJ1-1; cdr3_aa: CSVKENTEAFF; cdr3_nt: TGCAGCGTTAAGGAGAACACTGAAGCTTTCTTT
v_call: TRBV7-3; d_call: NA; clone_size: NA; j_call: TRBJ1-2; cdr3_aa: CASSSTPGSALGYTF; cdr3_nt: TGTGCCAGCAGCTCGACGCCGGGGAGCGCCTTGGGCTACACCTTC
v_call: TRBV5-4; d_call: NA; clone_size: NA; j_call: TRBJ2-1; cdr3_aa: CASSLAGFYNEQFF; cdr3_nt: TGTGCCAGCAGCTTGGCCGGCTTCTACAATGAGCAGTTCTTC
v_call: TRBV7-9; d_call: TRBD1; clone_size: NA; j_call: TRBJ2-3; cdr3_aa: CASSLEAWGQTDTQYF; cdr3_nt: TGTGCCAGCAGCTTAGAGGCGTGGGGACAGACAGATACGCAGTATTTT
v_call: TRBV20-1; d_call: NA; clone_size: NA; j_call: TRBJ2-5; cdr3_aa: CSARTRYQETQYF; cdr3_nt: TGCAGTGCTAGGACCCGGTACCAAGAGACCCAGTACTTC
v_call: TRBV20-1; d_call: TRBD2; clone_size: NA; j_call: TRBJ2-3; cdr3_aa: CSAIVGTSGTSTDTQYF; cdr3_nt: TGCAGTGCTATTGTAGGGACTAGCGGTACTAGCACAGATACGCAGTATTTT
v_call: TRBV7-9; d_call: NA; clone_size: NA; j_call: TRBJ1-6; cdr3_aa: CASTPGSGNSPLHF; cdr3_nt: TGTGCCAGCACCCCGGGGTCTGGTAATTCACCCCTCCACTTT
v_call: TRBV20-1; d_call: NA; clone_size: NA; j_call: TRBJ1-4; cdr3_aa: CSARDSWVGGEKLFF; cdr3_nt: TGCAGTGCTAGAGATTCGTGGGTCGGAGGTGAAAAACTGTTTTTT
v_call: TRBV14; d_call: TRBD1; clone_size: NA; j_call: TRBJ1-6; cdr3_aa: CASSQGGRGRNSPLHF; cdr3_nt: TGTGCCAGCAGCCAAGGAGGCAGGGGGCGGAATTCACCCCTCCACTTT
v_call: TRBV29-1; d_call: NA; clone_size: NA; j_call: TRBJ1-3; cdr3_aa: CSVEAGSGNTIYF; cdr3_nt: TGCAGCGTTGAAGCTGGTTCTGGAAACACCATATATTTT
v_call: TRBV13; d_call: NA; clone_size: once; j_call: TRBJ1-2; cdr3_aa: CASSRRYYGYTF; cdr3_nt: TGTGCCAGCAGTAGACGTTACTATGGCTACACCTTC
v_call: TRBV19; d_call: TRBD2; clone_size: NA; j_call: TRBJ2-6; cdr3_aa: CASSLRGGNSGANVLTF; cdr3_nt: TGTGCCAGTAGTTTGCGGGGGGGAAACTCTGGGGCCAACGTCCTGACTTTC
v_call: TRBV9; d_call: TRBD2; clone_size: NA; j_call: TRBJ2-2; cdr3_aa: CASSVDPAGTISTGELFF; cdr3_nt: TGTGCCAGCAGCGTAGACCCAGCGGGAACAATTAGTACCGGGGAGCTGTTTTTT
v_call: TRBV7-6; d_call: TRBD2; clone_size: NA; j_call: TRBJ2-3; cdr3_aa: CASSPNGGLAGDTQYF; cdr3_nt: TGTGCCAGCAGCCCTAACGGAGGACTAGCGGGAGATACGCAGTATTTT
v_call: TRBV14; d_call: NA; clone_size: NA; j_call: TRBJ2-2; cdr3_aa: CASSLQRNTGELFF; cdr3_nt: TGTGCCAGCAGCCTACAGAGGAACACCGGGGAGCTGTTTTTT
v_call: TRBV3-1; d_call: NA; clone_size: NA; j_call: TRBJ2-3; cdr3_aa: CASSPDWSTDTQYF; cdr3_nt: TGTGCCAGCAGCCCCGACTGGAGCACAGATACGCAGTATTTT
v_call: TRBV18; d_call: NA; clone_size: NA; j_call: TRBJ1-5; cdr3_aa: CASSPGQTNQPQHF; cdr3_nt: TGTGCCAGCTCGCCCGGGCAGACTAATCAGCCCCAGCATTTT
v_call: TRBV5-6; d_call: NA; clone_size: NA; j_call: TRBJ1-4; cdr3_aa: CASSRDTLYEKLFF; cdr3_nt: TGTGCCAGCAGCAGGGACACTTTATACGAAAAACTGTTTTTT